A single sample gave rise to the 30 T cell receptor beta chains below, sequenced in a study of shared clonotypes between healthy human individuals. TCRdb's copy holds only in-frame clones and misses some; the assay was immunoSEQ multiplex PCR. The sample includes under 2.5 million clones, around 90% of them seen just once. Sequencing was carried out using naive CD4+ T cells from PBMCs. Subset specified: CD45RA+ positively selected. The receptors originated from a young man in good health. Some clones in this sample may be carry-over from other donors' samples.

The chain links TRBV28 to TRBJ2-1; 12 bases match TRBD2. The CDR3 totals 18 residues. Trimming removed 6 bases from V and 2 bases from J; junction bases left unmatched: 11. Germline CDR1 and CDR2: MDHEN and SYDVKM. CDR3 in amino acids: CASSTRTSGKVAYNEQFF. CDR3 coding DNA: TGTGCCAGCAGCACTCGGACTAGCGGGAAAGTCGCCTACAATGAGCAGTTCTTC.

V usage is TRBV23-1 and J usage is TRBJ2-2, with TRBD1 identical over 8 bases. TRBV23-1 is labeled an ORF, and its function is uncertain. The CDR3 spans 19 residues. V was clipped by 2 bases and J by 0 bases; unmatched bases: 11. CDR3 coding DNA: TGCGCCAGCAGTCAACTCGGACAGGGACAACCTACGAACACCGGGGAGCTGTTTTTT. It codes for CASSQLGQGQPTNTGELFF.

The chain joins TRBV4-1 to TRBJ2-2; no reliable D call. The CDR3 runs to 16 residues. Trimming took off 5 bases at V and 1 base at J, with 14 bases between the two ends. CDR1 is MGHRA and CDR2 is YSYEKL in the germline V gene. The chain's CDR3 is CASSFGATRNTGELFF. In nucleotides, the CDR3 is TGCGCCAGCAGCTTCGGAGCTACTCGGAACACCGGGGAGCTGTTTTTT.

This clone is a singleton in its sample. The chain combines TRBV6-1 with TRBJ2-5; maybe TRBD2 (7 bases). Trimming stripped 8 bases from V and 4 bases from J, with 20 bases between. The CDR3 covers 15 residues. Germline-derived CDR1 and CDR2 are MNHNS and SASEGT. This chain's CDR3 is CASFHAGGGRETQYF. Written as DNA, the CDR3 is TGTGCCAGCTTCCACGCCGGGGGCGGGAGAGAGACCCAGTACTTC.

This clone was seen only a few times. The chain is built from TRBV30 and TRBJ1-1; 8 bases are a match to TRBD1. The CDR3 has 13 amino acids. Trimming took 2 bases from V and 4 from J; bases not matched to a gene: 3. Germline lookup yields CDR1 GTSNPN and CDR2 SVGIG (reference sequence). CDR3 DNA: TGTGCCTGGAGTTTAGACAGGGGCACTGAAGCTTTCTTT. This sequence encodes CAWSLDRGTEAFF.

This sequence joins TRBV6-5 and TRBJ1-3; a weak D match, TRBD1 (5 bases). Trimming removed 4 bases at V and 2 bases at J, with 15 bases between. The germline gives CDR1 MNHEY, CDR2 SVGAGI. The CDR3 runs to 16 residues. CDR3 sequence: CASSFGHPDTGNTIYF. CDR3 sequence (DNA): TGTGCCAGCAGTTTTGGACACCCCGACACTGGAAACACCATATATTTT.

The CDR3 sequence is CASSLDPLSGGRGYTF. In DNA, the CDR3 is TGTGCCAGCAGCTTAGATCCCCTTTCAGGGGGGCGTGGCTACACCTTC. This chain uses TRBV7-2 with TRBJ1-2, with 7 bases identical to TRBD1. V shed 1 base, J shed 7 bases, and the junction held 12 bases outside the gene matches. Germline V lookup: CDR1 SGHTA, CDR2 FQGNSA. The CDR3 contains 16 residues.

The V gene is TRBV6-5, the J gene TRBJ2-5, with D possibly matching TRBD2 (5 bases). CDR1 and CDR2 (germline): MNHEY, SVGAGI. The CDR3 is 15 amino acids. The V and J ends lost 0 bases and 5 bases respectively, with 13 bases between them. CDR3: CASSYSSAVGETQYF. The CDR3 region has the DNA TGTGCCAGCAGTTACTCTTCAGCGGTCGGGGAGACCCAGTACTTC.

This chain connects TRBV28 to TRBJ2-1, with D perhaps TRBD2 (6 bases). Germline CDR1 reads MDHEN; CDR2 reads SYDVKM. V was clipped by 6 bases and J by 4 bases, with 19 bases between them. There are 16 residues in the CDR3. The CDR3 here is CASSSRTAGTYNEQFF. The CDR3 bases are TGTGCCAGCAGCTCTCGAACAGCGGGTACATACAATGAGCAGTTCTTC.

The rearrangement uses TRBV5-5 and TRBJ1-2; 9 positions agree with TRBD1. The CDR3 sequence is 18 residues long. After removal of 0 bases from V and 4 bases from J, the junction contained 13 bases not matched to a gene. Germline values: CDR1 SGHKS, CDR2 YYEKEE (reference sequence). This CDR3 is CASSLARDRALLVYGYTF. The CDR3 DNA sequence: TGTGCCAGCAGCTTGGCCCGGGACAGGGCGCTACTCGTCTATGGCTACACCTTC.

The chain employs TRBV6-6 and TRBJ2-5, with 8 bases aligning to TRBD2. The V gene's germline CDR1 is MNHNY and CDR2 SVGAGI (reference sequence). The CDR3 contains 13 residues. The junction had 4 bases not matched to a gene; V was cut back by 6 bases and J by 4 bases. CDR3 DNA sequence: TGTGCCAGCAGACCGGGACTAGGAGAGACCCAGTACTTC. It yields the protein CASRPGLGETQYF.

Details on this clone: Other DNA sequences in this sample translate to the same CDR3. This chain links TRBV7-9 with TRBJ1-1; D perhaps matches TRBD1 (5 bases). Germline V gene lookup returns CDR1 SEHNR and CDR2 FQNEAQ (reference sequence). The CDR3 loop spans 13 amino acids. The V and J ends lost 4 bases and 1 base respectively, with 7 bases between them. The CDR3 loop reads CASSSQANTEAFF. In DNA, the CDR3 is TGTGCCAGCAGCTCACAGGCGAACACTGAAGCTTTCTTT.

The chain uses TRBV7-3 and TRBJ2-1; possibly TRBD2 for D (5 bases). This CDR3 is built from 14 residues. The V end lost 5 bases, the J end lost 7 bases, and 15 bases lay between the germline ends. The germline V gene has CDR1 SGHTA and CDR2 FQGTGA. The CDR3 spells CASSPRGSKNEQFF. For the CDR3, the DNA is TGTGCCAGCAGCCCGAGAGGGAGTAAGAATGAGCAGTTCTTC.

This sequence joins TRBV6-4 and TRBJ2-3, with 7 nucleotides matching TRBD2. CDR1 MRHNA and CDR2 SNTAGT come from the germline V gene. This CDR3 has 16 amino acids. The trim removed 2 bases at V and 4 bases at J, leaving 9 bases unmatched. Here the CDR3 reads CASSDIGGGPSDTQYF. The CDR3 nucleotides are TGTGCCAGCAGTGACATTGGGGGAGGGCCCTCAGATACGCAGTATTTT.

This clone was recorded a few times. This rearrangement joins TRBV6-5 to TRBJ1-5; D is uncertain. Germline V gene lookup returns CDR1 MNHEY and CDR2 SVGAGI. This CDR3 spans 11 amino acids. V was clipped by 7 bases and J by 13 bases, with 14 bases between them. The CDR3 bases are TGTGCCAGCAACCCTCTGGTATGGCAGCATTTT. Translating it yields CASNPLVWQHF.

As concerns this clone: The sample holds other DNA sequences that translate to the same CDR3. The J gene is TRBJ1-4, the V gene TRBV18; the D is unclear. Germline CDR1 KGHSH, CDR2 LQKENI. The CDR3 sequence is 12 residues long. V was cut by 6 bases and J by 3 bases, with 5 bases left in between. The CDR3 is CASSRPNEKLFF. CDR3 sequence (DNA): TGTGCCAGCTCGAGGCCTAATGAAAAACTGTTTTTT.

The chain recombines TRBV7-9 with TRBJ2-3; the match to TRBD1 covers 8 bases. The CDR3 loop spans 16 amino acids. Germline CDR1 SEHNR, CDR2 FQNEAQ (reference sequence). V was pared by 7 bases and J by 4 bases, with 13 bases of the junction left unmatched. CDR3 amino acids: CASTRGLGQGSDTQYF. The CDR3 coding sequence is TGTGCCAGCACCCGAGGTCTCGGACAGGGCTCAGATACGCAGTATTTT. Filled out from reference TRBV7-9 and TRBJ2-3, the complete variable domain reads DTGVSQNPRHKITKRGQNVTFRCDPISEHNRLYWYRQTLGQGPEFLTYFQNEAQLEKSRLLSDRFSAERPKGSFSTLEIQRTEQGDSAMYLCASTRGLGQGSDTQYFGPGTRLTVL.

Worth noting for this clone: Other DNA sequences within the sample encode an identical CDR3. The chain has TRBV20-1 and TRBJ1-2; D remains ambiguous. Per germline, CDR1 DFQATT and CDR2 SNEGSKA (reference sequence). This CDR3 spans 10 amino acids. V lost 6 bases and J 7 bases, leaving 9 bases between the germline ends. CDR3 in amino acids: CSARSSGYTF. For the CDR3, the DNA is TGCAGTGCCAGAAGCTCTGGCTACACCTTC.

The V call is TRBV5-1, the J call TRBJ2-3; 7 bases align to TRBD2. In germline, CDR1 is SGHRS, CDR2 YFSETQ. The V and J ends lost 2 bases and 5 bases, in that order; junction bases with no gene match: 11. The CDR3 is 16 residues long. For the CDR3, the DNA is TGCGCCAGCAGCTTCTTAGCGGGCTTCCAGGGAGATACGCAGTATTTT. Encoded protein: CASSFLAGFQGDTQYF.

This clone was recorded only once. CDR3 DNA sequence: TGTGCCAGTTGTCGACCTCGGGCCTCTGGGGCCAACGTCCTGACTTTC. Translation: CASCRPRASGANVLTF. The chain combines TRBV19 with TRBJ2-6; D remains ambiguous. CDR1 and CDR2 from the germline V gene are LNHDA and SQIVND (reference sequence). The V and J ends lost 8 bases and 0 bases respectively, with 14 bases between them. CDR3 length equals 16 residues.

Note on this clone: Other DNA sequences in this sample translate to the same CDR3. V and J are TRBV28 and TRBJ1-1, with 10 bases matching TRBD1. CDR1 and CDR2 from the germline V gene are MDHEN and SYDVKM. J lost 4 bases, V lost 3 bases, and 5 bases had no gene match. This CDR3 is 15 amino acids long. The CDR3 DNA is TGTGCCAGCAGTTTCCCCCGGACAGGGGGCACTGAAGCTTTCTTT. Protein: CASSFPRTGGTEAFF.

This clone was found once. The chain links TRBV19 to TRBJ2-1, with D perhaps TRBD1 (6 bases). The CDR3 has 15 residues. V was shortened by 3 bases and J by 5 bases, with 14 bases between the two germline ends. Germline V lookup: CDR1 LNHDA, CDR2 SQIVND (reference sequence). The CDR3 region is CASSIRAGANNEQFF. The CDR3 bases are TGTGCCAGTAGTATTCGGGCAGGGGCAAACAATGAGCAGTTCTTC.

The V gene is TRBV5-4, the J gene TRBJ2-5; 7 bases align to TRBD2. The germline gives CDR1 SGHNT, CDR2 YYREEE (reference sequence). The CDR3 runs 15 residues. The ends lost 1 base at V and 2 bases at J; junction bases unmatched: 5. The CDR3 protein is CASSLPSGGQETQYF. The CDR3, as DNA: TGTGCCAGCAGCTTGCCTAGCGGAGGACAAGAGACCCAGTACTTC.

This sequence joins TRBV7-8 and TRBJ2-3; D remains ambiguous. CDR1 and CDR2 (germline): SGHVS, FQNEAQ. Trimming stripped 5 bases from V and 3 bases from J, with 9 bases between. This CDR3 has 13 residues. The CDR3 sequence: CASSPRMTDTQYF. The CDR3 nucleotides are TGTGCCAGCAGCCCCCGGATGACAGATACGCAGTATTTT.

The V call is TRBV5-4, the J call TRBJ2-3; 13 nucleotides agree with TRBD2. The CDR3 has 16 residues. Germline loops: CDR1 SGHNT, CDR2 YYREEE (reference sequence). J was trimmed by 2 bases and V by 5 bases; bases with no gene match: 5. This CDR3 reads CASRSLAGGPTDTQYF. CDR3 DNA sequence: TGTGCCAGCAGATCACTAGCGGGAGGGCCCACAGATACGCAGTATTTT. The full variable domain, rest sourced from reference TRBV5-4 and TRBJ2-3, is ETGVTQSPTHLIKTRGQQVTLRCSSQSGHNTVSWYQQALGQGPQFIFQYYREEENGRGNFPPRFSGLQFPNYSSELNVNALELDDSALYLCASRSLAGGPTDTQYFGPGTRLTVL.

V gene TRBV11-2 combines with J gene TRBJ1-1; no reliable D call. CDR3 length: 14 amino acids. Germline V gives CDR1 SGHAT, CDR2 FQNNGV. V was cut by 4 bases and J by 5 bases, with 14 bases left in between. Here the CDR3 DNA reads TGTGCCAGCAGCTCTATCTTAGCGAGTACTGAAGCTTTCTTT. Its translation: CASSSILASTEAFF.

The chain is built from TRBV30 and TRBJ2-2, with D uncertain. Trimming shortened V by 0 bases and J by 6 bases, and 11 bases separated the two germline ends. CDR1 and CDR2 (germline): GTSNPN, SVGIG (reference sequence). This CDR3 has 14 amino acids. The CDR3 loop reads CAWSVGHSPGELFF. Written as DNA, the CDR3 is TGTGCCTGGAGTGTAGGCCACAGCCCCGGGGAGCTGTTTTTT.

The chain uses TRBV7-2 and TRBJ2-3, with D unresolved. Trimming took 1 base from V and 2 from J, leaving 7 bases between them. Germline CDR1 SGHTA, CDR2 FQGNSA. The CDR3 runs to 14 residues. CDR3: CASSLVAFTDTQYF. Written as DNA, the CDR3 is TGTGCCAGCAGCTTAGTAGCATTCACAGATACGCAGTATTTT. Full variable domain (remainder filled in from reference TRBV7-2 and TRBJ2-3): GAGVSQSPSNKVTEKGKDVELRCDPISGHTALYWYRQSLGQGLEFLIYFQGNSAPDKSGLPSDRFSAERTGGSVSTLTIQRTQQEDSAVYLCASSLVAFTDTQYFGPGTRLTVL.

The chain uses TRBV7-6 and TRBJ2-7; weak D call: TRBD1 (5 bases). The CDR3 loop spans 14 amino acids. Trimming left V 0 bases short and J 3 bases short, with 9 bases between. Germline lookup yields CDR1 SGHVS and CDR2 FNYEAQ. The CDR3 bases are TGTGCCAGCAGCTTAGCAGGGGTGGGCTACGAGCAGTACTTC. This gives the protein CASSLAGVGYEQYF.

The chain links TRBV18 to TRBJ2-7; 7 nucleotides align to TRBD1. CDR3 length equals 15 residues. V was pared by 3 bases and J by 4 bases, with 9 bases of the junction left unmatched. Germline loops: CDR1 KGHSH, CDR2 LQKENI. CDR3 residues: CASSPVQGPTYEQYF. The CDR3 nucleotides are TGTGCCAGCTCACCGGTACAGGGGCCAACATACGAGCAGTACTTC.